These 26 T cell receptor beta chains share one sample of origin, sequenced in a study of low-dose radiotherapy and immunotherapy resistance in tumors (dated by TCRdb to between 2021 and 2024). First-strand cDNA was synthesized using Superscript III and a set of TRAV- and TRBV-specific primers, so that both TCRalpha and TCRbeta chains were covered. TCRs were amplified for 20 to 25 PCR cycles with Phusion, using a constant-region primer paired with the adapter attached to the V primers. TCRdb reran the public reads through fastp at Q25 and MiXCR, keeping productive beta chains. CDR3 protein duplicates are merged, each entry listing the most common genes and DNA. The sample yields 8,300 or so distinct CDR3 sequences; about 59% were counted once. The ten largest clonotypes hold about 8.7% of the sample. These receptors were obtained from a human donor with advanced metastatic prostate, ovarian, gallbladder or colorectal cancer (not recorded which). This table probably holds off-target reads from a library built for another chain.

This clonotype came up a few times. The chain is built from TRBV6-4 and TRBJ2-3, with 12 bases fitting TRBD2. The length of the CDR3 is 16 residues. Unmatched junction bases numbered 4, after V lost 0 bases and J lost 6 bases. CDR1 is MRHNA, CDR2 SNTAGT, per germline. CDR3 sequence reads: CASSDSASGGADTQYF. The DNA of the CDR3 is TGTGCCAGCAGTGACTCGGCTAGCGGGGGGGCTGATACGCAGTATTTT.

The J gene is TRBJ2-7, the V gene TRBV28; 10 bases align to TRBD2. The trim removed 4 bases at V and 3 bases at J, leaving 6 bases unmatched. The CDR3 loop spans 15 amino acids. Germline values: CDR1 MDHEN, CDR2 SYDVKM. The CDR3 sequence is CASSSAGGPNYEQYF. The CDR3 DNA is TGTGCCAGCAGTTCAGCGGGAGGGCCAAACTACGAGCAGTACTTC. The full variable domain, rest sourced from reference TRBV28 and TRBJ2-7, is DVKVTQSSRYLVKRTGEKVFLECVQDMDHENMFWYRQDPGLGLRLIYFSYDVKMKEKGDIPEGYSVSREKKERFSLILESASTNQTSMYLCASSSAGGPNYEQYFGPGTRLTVT.

This clonotype was counted only a few times. The chain couples TRBV28 to TRBJ1-5; D is perhaps TRBD1 (5 bases). The V gene lost 5 bases and the J gene lost 2 bases, with 13 bases spanning the gap. The CDR3 totals 15 residues. Germline V gives CDR1 MDHEN, CDR2 SYDVKM. CDR3 sequence (DNA): TGTGCCAGCAGTGGGGCCCAGGAGGGCAATCAGCCCCAGCATTTT. Encoded protein: CASSGAQEGNQPQHF.

This clonotype was seen just once. The chain carries TRBV4-1 and TRBJ2-3, with D hard to call. V was trimmed by 0 bases and J by 3 bases, leaving 7 bases between them. CDR3 length: 14 residues. Germline V gene data show CDR1 as MGHRA and CDR2 as YSYEKL. The CDR3 region has the DNA TGCGCCAGCAGCCAAGAAACGGCGACAGATACGCAGTATTTT. Translating it yields CASSQETATDTQYF.

The chain links TRBV24-1 to TRBJ2-3, with 7 bases lining up with TRBD2. The CDR3 is 17 residues long. CDR1 is KGHDR and CDR2 is SFDVKD in the germline V gene. With V trimmed by 5 bases and J by 1 base, 11 bases remained unmatched. As DNA, the CDR3 is TGTGCCACCAGTGTCGGGGGGAGTGTATTTGGCACAGATACGCAGTATTTT. The encoded protein is CATSVGGSVFGTDTQYF.

The V call is TRBV7-2, the J call TRBJ2-1; no clear D. Looked up from germline, CDR1 is SGHTA and CDR2 is FQGNSA. Between the trimmed V and J ends, which lost 2 bases and 5 bases, there was a span of 10 bases. The CDR3 consists of 14 residues. The CDR3 bases are TGTGCCAGCAGCTTAATAGCTGGAAACAATGAGCAGTTCTTC. Translating it yields CASSLIAGNNEQFF.

V is TRBV12-3 or TRBV12-4 and J is TRBJ2-3; tentatively, D is TRBD1 (6 bases). Between the trimmed V and J ends, which lost 3 bases and 0 bases, there was a span of 7 bases. This CDR3 contains 14 residues. The CDR3 DNA follows: TGTGCCAGCAGTTTTCAGGGGAGCACAGATACGCAGTATTTT. Translated: CASSFQGSTDTQYF.

The V gene is TRBV6-1, the J gene TRBJ2-7; D might be TRBD2 (5 bases). The V and J ends lost 7 bases and 2 bases respectively, with 9 bases between them. From germline, CDR1 is MNHNS and CDR2 SASEGT. The CDR3 is made up of 12 amino acids. CDR3 DNA sequence: TGTGCCAGCATCCGGGAACCCTACGAGCAGTACTTC. Residues: CASIREPYEQYF.

The CDR3 DNA reads TGCGCCAGCAGCGAGGGAAACTCTGGGGCCAACGTCCTGACTTTC. It codes for CASSEGNSGANVLTF. J is TRBJ2-6 and V is TRBV4-3, with D perhaps TRBD2 (5 bases). Germline V gene sequence: CDR1 LGHNA, CDR2 YSLEER. The ends were cut back, 5 bases at V and 0 bases at J, with 8 bases in the middle. This CDR3 comprises 15 residues.

This clonotype appeared a few times. The chain links TRBV2 to TRBJ2-3, with a weak D call TRBD2 (5 bases). Trimming shortened V by 5 bases and J by 2 bases, and 14 bases separated the two germline ends. Germline CDR1 SNHLY, CDR2 FYNNEI. This CDR3 region has 15 residues. CDR3 sequence reads: CASSPHGLTTDTQYF. The CDR3 DNA follows: TGTGCCAGCAGTCCACACGGACTCACCACAGATACGCAGTATTTT.

This clonotype has a handful of counts. This chain uses TRBV28 with TRBJ1-4, with D possibly TRBD1 on 6 matching bases. The CDR3 is 15 amino acids. Germline assignment: CDR1 MDHEN and CDR2 SYDVKM. Trimming took off 5 bases at V and 3 bases at J, with 13 bases between the two ends. DNA for the CDR3: TGTGCCAGCAGTCAGGGGCCGGAATCTAATGAAAAACTGTTTTTT. Translation: CASSQGPESNEKLFF.

This chain connects TRBV4-2 to TRBJ2-7; 16 bases align to TRBD2. The CDR3 runs 17 residues. The junction had 8 bases not matched to a gene; V was cut back by 4 bases and J by 5 bases. Germline-derived CDR1 and CDR2 are LGHNA and YNFKEQ. Here the CDR3 DNA reads TGTGCCAGCAGCCGGTCCGGGACTAGCGGGAGGGCCAACGAGCAGTACTTC. Its translation is CASSRSGTSGRANEQYF.

The chain carries TRBV7-6 and TRBJ2-1, with D possibly TRBD1 on 6 matching bases. Trimming pared 5 bases from V and 5 bases from J, leaving 16 bases between. CDR1 and CDR2 from the germline V gene are SGHVS and FNYEAQ. CDR3 length: 15 amino acids. CDR3 nucleotides: TGTGCCAGCAGCAACACAGGGACCGCGAACAATGAGCAGTTCTTC. Residues: CASSNTGTANNEQFF.

The chain has TRBV28 and TRBJ2-1, with 7 bases that match TRBD2. This CDR3 has 12 residues. The V gene end was trimmed by 5 bases and the J gene end by 11 bases; junction bases not matched to a gene: 6. The germline V gene has CDR1 MDHEN and CDR2 SYDVKM. The CDR3 bases are TGTGCCAGCAGTCCTGGGACTACCAAGCAGTTCTTC. It specifies CASSPGTTKQFF.

The V call is TRBV4-1, the J call TRBJ2-7; 8 bases fit TRBD2. CDR1 MGHRA and CDR2 YSYEKL come from the germline V gene. This CDR3 spans 15 amino acids. V lost 1 base to trimming and J lost 5 bases; unmatched junction nucleotides: 7. In DNA form, the CDR3 reads TGCGCCAGCAGCCAAGTTCCGGGACTAGGAGACGAGCAGTACTTC. Protein sequence: CASSQVPGLGDEQYF.

V and J are TRBV6-2 or TRBV6-3 and TRBJ2-3; maybe TRBD1 (5 bases). Germline CDR1 and CDR2: MNHEY and SVGEGT. The CDR3 runs 14 residues. Trimming took 10 bases from V and 0 from J, leaving 14 bases between them. CDR3 sequence: CATTGQTSTDTQYF. For the CDR3, the DNA is TGTGCCACGACTGGACAAACTAGCACAGATACGCAGTATTTT.

The gene calls are TRBV24-1 and TRBJ2-3, with 7 bases fitting TRBD1. Germline CDR1 is KGHDR and CDR2 is SFDVKD. V shed 4 bases and J 2 bases; nucleotides not matched to a gene: 2. The CDR3 covers 14 residues. CDR3: CATSEDRITDTQYF. The CDR3 DNA reads TGTGCCACCAGTGAGGACAGGATCACAGATACGCAGTATTTT.

The gene calls are TRBV7-8 and TRBJ2-7; 11 bases align to TRBD2. Germline CDR1 and CDR2: SGHVS and FQNEAQ. The junction had 6 bases not matched to a gene; V was cut back by 3 bases and J by 5 bases. CDR3 length: 15 amino acids. CDR3 coding DNA: TGTGCCAGCAGCTTGAGACTAGCGGGGCGGGACGAGCAGTACTTC. This sequence encodes CASSLRLAGRDEQYF.

This clonotype turned up a few times. The chain couples TRBV11-2 to TRBJ2-1, with 12 bases aligning to TRBD1. The CDR3 has 16 amino acids. CDR1 SGHAT and CDR2 FQNNGV come from the germline V gene. V trimming: 2 bases; J trimming: 7 bases; junction bases outside the gene matches: 6. CDR3 amino acids: CASSLPGQGARNEQFF. The CDR3 bases are TGTGCCAGCAGCTTACCGGGACAGGGGGCGCGGAATGAGCAGTTCTTC. Filled out from reference TRBV11-2 and TRBJ2-1, the complete variable domain reads EAGVAQSPRYKIIEKRQSVAFWCNPISGHATLYWYQQILGQGPKLLIQFQNNGVVDDSQLPKDRFSAERLKGVDSTLKIQPAKLEDSAVYLCASSLPGQGARNEQFFGPGTRLTVL.

This clonotype showed up just once. The V gene is TRBV7-6, the J gene TRBJ2-1; 10 nucleotides align to TRBD1. CDR1 and CDR2 (germline): SGHVS, FNYEAQ. The junction had 4 bases not matched to a gene; V was cut back by 6 bases and J by 8 bases. This CDR3 has 13 residues. CDR3 sequence: CASRRQGADEQFF. In DNA, the CDR3 is TGTGCCAGCAGGCGACAGGGGGCGGATGAGCAGTTCTTC.

The rearrangement joins TRBV23-1 to TRBJ1-5, with a weak D call TRBD1 (5 bases). TRBV23-1 carries the ORF label, with uncertain function. The V and J ends lost 2 bases and 7 bases respectively, with 21 bases between them. The CDR3 length is 17 residues. The chain's CDR3 is CASSQIVPGTRDQPQHF. In nucleotides, the CDR3 is TGCGCCAGCAGTCAAATTGTTCCAGGGACTCGGGACCAGCCCCAGCATTTT.

The rearrangement uses TRBV19 and TRBJ1-5; D perhaps matches TRBD1 (5 bases). The V gene's germline CDR1 is LNHDA and CDR2 SQIVND (reference sequence). The CDR3 has 14 amino acids. Trimming stripped 6 bases from V and 4 bases from J, with 13 bases between. The CDR3 DNA reads TGTGCCAGTAGCCTAAAGGGACCTAATCAGCCCCAGCATTTT. Encoded protein: CASSLKGPNQPQHF.

There are a few counts of this clonotype. V gene TRBV5-1 combines with J gene TRBJ2-7, with TRBD2 as a possible D gene (5 bases). The germline V gene has CDR1 SGHRS and CDR2 YFSETQ. CDR3 length: 14 residues. Trimming left V 3 bases short and J 6 bases short, with 16 bases between. CDR3: CASSSIYNGGEQYF. The DNA of the CDR3 is TGCGCCAGCAGCTCCATCTACAACGGAGGCGAGCAGTACTTC. Full variable domain (remainder filled in from reference TRBV5-1 and TRBJ2-7): KAGVTQTPRYLIKTRGQQVTLSCSPISGHRSVSWYQQTPGQGLQFLFEYFSETQRNKGNFPGRFSGRQFSNSRSEMNVSTLELGDSALYLCASSSIYNGGEQYFGPGTRLTVT.

V gene TRBV4-3 combines with J gene TRBJ2-5; maybe TRBD1 (5 bases). Germline V gives CDR1 LGHNA, CDR2 YSLEER. V was cut by 3 bases and J by 0 bases, with 17 bases left in between. The CDR3 consists of 17 residues. As DNA, the CDR3 is TGCGCCAGCAGCCAGATTGGCCTAGGGGTTTACCAAGAGACCCAGTACTTC. It encodes CASSQIGLGVYQETQYF.

This chain links TRBV6-6 with TRBJ1-2; D is perhaps TRBD1 (6 bases). The V and J ends lost 6 bases and 3 bases respectively, with 17 bases between them. The germline gives CDR1 MNHNY, CDR2 SVGAGI (reference sequence). This CDR3 has 15 residues. The CDR3 loop is CASRQTGLGDYGYTF. The CDR3 coding sequence is TGTGCCAGCAGACAAACAGGGCTAGGGGACTATGGCTACACCTTC.

V and J are TRBV3-1 and TRBJ1-1; D is perhaps TRBD1 (6 bases). V shed 1 base and J shed 4 bases, with 13 bases lying between them. CDR3 length equals 15 residues. Germline CDR1 reads LGHDT; CDR2 reads YNNKEL (reference sequence). The CDR3 DNA reads as TGTGCCAGCAGCCAAGCAGACAGGCGAAGCACTGAAGCTTTCTTT. Protein: CASSQADRRSTEAFF.